The clone carrying this T cell receptor (beta chain) was counted between two and nine times. The antigen is unknown. This record belongs to a study of T-cell reconstitution after alpha-beta-depleted transplantation in children. Study results and limitations: Reportedly, only several hundred clones from non-depleted graft cells drove alpha-beta T-cell counts at about two months. After one year, T-cell counts and TCRbeta diversity mostly came from new T cells.

The CDR3 loop spans 15 amino acids. After removal of 4 bases from V and 10 bases from J, the junction contained 12 bases not matched to a gene. Germline-derived CDR1 and CDR2 are MNHEY and SMNVEV (reference sequence). For TCRbeta, the library was prepared with unique molecular identifiers. TCRdb recomputed calls from the PCR reads with MiXCR, one row per CDR3 protein. The table has 530,000 or so distinct CDR3 sequences, 25% to 30% seen once; the top ten hold approximately 39%. The receptor comes from a boy under two years old with Wiskott-Aldrich syndrome, due to receive a stem cell transplant. The specimen was PBMCs, collected before TCRalphabeta/CD19-depleted stem cell transplant. The chain recombines TRBV27 with TRBJ1-4, with TRBD1 matching over 7 bases. The CDR3 reads CASSSTGTVIVKLFF. The CDR3 bases are TGTGCCAGCAGTTCGACCGGGACAGTTATCGTAAAACTGTTTTTT.